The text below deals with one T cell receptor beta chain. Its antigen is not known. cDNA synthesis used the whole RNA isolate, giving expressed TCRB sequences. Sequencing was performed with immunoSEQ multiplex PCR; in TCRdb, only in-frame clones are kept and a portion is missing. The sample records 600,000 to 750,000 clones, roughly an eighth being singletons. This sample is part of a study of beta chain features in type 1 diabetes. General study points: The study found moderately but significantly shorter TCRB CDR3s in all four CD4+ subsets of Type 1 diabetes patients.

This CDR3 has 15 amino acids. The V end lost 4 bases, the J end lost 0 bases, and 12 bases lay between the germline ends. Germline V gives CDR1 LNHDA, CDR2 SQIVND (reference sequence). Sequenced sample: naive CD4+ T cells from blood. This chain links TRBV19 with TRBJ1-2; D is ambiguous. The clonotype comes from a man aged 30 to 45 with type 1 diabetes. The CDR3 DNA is TGTGCCAGTAGTACCAACCCGGAGCCTAACTATGGCTACACCTTC. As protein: CASSTNPEPNYGYTF.